The rows below give T cell receptor beta chains drawn from one sample of a study of blood T cell repertoires in COVID-19. TCRdb's table, derived via immunoSEQ multiplex PCR, lists solely in-frame clones and lacks some. The sample consists of roughly 170,000 clones, roughly 85% of them appearing once. The sample consisted of peripheral blood. The source of these receptors is a woman aged 45-59 years with COVID-19, enrolled during active disease. Both conserved end residues are part of each CDR3. D genes are given only for firm matches. Rows may omit the clone size; those that give it use once, few, many or a size class.

CDR3nt: TGCGCCAGCAGCCAAGATATCGCGATACCCTCCTACGAGCAGTACTTC
CDR3aa: CASSQDIAIPSYEQYF
abundance: once
v_gene: TRBV4-1
j_gene: TRBJ2-7
d_gene: NA

CDR3nt: TGTGCCAGCAGCTTGGGGGATAGGGGAGATACGCAGTATTTT
CDR3aa: CASSLGDRGDTQYF
abundance: NA
v_gene: TRBV5-6
j_gene: TRBJ2-3
d_gene: NA

CDR3nt: TGTGCCTGGACCAACAGGGGCCACGAGCAGTACTTC
CDR3aa: CAWTNRGHEQYF
abundance: NA
v_gene: TRBV30
j_gene: TRBJ2-7
d_gene: TRBD1

CDR3nt: TGTGCCTGGAGTGTAACCACTAAGAGCTACACCTTC
CDR3aa: CAWSVTTKSYTF
abundance: NA
v_gene: TRBV30
j_gene: TRBJ1-2
d_gene: NA

CDR3nt: TGTGCCAGCAGCGTAGTGTCAGGGTGGAATTCACCCCTCCACTTT
CDR3aa: CASSVVSGWNSPLHF
abundance: NA
v_gene: TRBV9
j_gene: TRBJ1-6
d_gene: NA

CDR3nt: TGTGCCAGCAAGTCAGGGGGCAACACCGGGGAGCTGTTTTTT
CDR3aa: CASKSGGNTGELFF
abundance: NA
v_gene: TRBV6-6
j_gene: TRBJ2-2
d_gene: TRBD1

CDR3nt: TGTGCCAGCAGCACCGCCGGACAGCCCGGGGAGCTGTTTTTT
CDR3aa: CASSTAGQPGELFF
abundance: NA
v_gene: TRBV7-2
j_gene: TRBJ2-2
d_gene: NA

CDR3nt: TGTGCCAGTAGCATAGACAGGGATAAATATCGAGCCAAAAACATTCAGTACTTC
CDR3aa: CASSIDRDKYRAKNIQYF
abundance: NA
v_gene: TRBV19
j_gene: TRBJ2-4
d_gene: TRBD1

CDR3nt: TGTGCCAGCAGACCTCCCCCCCCAGGGAACTATGGCTACACCTTC
CDR3aa: CASRPPPPGNYGYTF
abundance: NA
v_gene: TRBV28
j_gene: TRBJ1-2
d_gene: NA

CDR3nt: TGCAGCGTTGAAGATCGGGCAGATACGCAGTATTTT
CDR3aa: CSVEDRADTQYF
abundance: once
v_gene: TRBV29-1
j_gene: TRBJ2-3
d_gene: NA

CDR3nt: TGTGCCAGCAGTTCTCTCACAGATACGCAGTATTTT
CDR3aa: CASSSLTDTQYF
abundance: NA
v_gene: TRBV7-3
j_gene: TRBJ2-3
d_gene: NA

CDR3nt: TGTGCCAGCAGTTACGCACAGGGTTATGAGCAGTTCTTC
CDR3aa: CASSYAQGYEQFF
abundance: NA
v_gene: TRBV6-6
j_gene: TRBJ2-1
d_gene: NA

CDR3nt: TGCGCCAGCAGCCAGGGACTAGCGGGGGGATTGGAGCAGTTCTTC
CDR3aa: CASSQGLAGGLEQFF
abundance: NA
v_gene: TRBV4-3
j_gene: TRBJ2-1
d_gene: TRBD2

CDR3nt: TGCGCCAGCAGCCAACAAGGCCGGGACAGATCCATGAACACTGAAGCTTTCTTT
CDR3aa: CASSQQGRDRSMNTEAFF
abundance: NA
v_gene: TRBV4-1
j_gene: TRBJ1-1
d_gene: TRBD1

CDR3nt: TGTGCCAGCAGCGGTGGACGGGATAATCAGCCCCAGCATTTT
CDR3aa: CASSGGRDNQPQHF
abundance: NA
v_gene: TRBV5-8
j_gene: TRBJ1-5
d_gene: NA

CDR3nt: TGTGCCAGCAGCTCAACAAGCGGGGGGGCCTTCGAGACCCAGTACTTC
CDR3aa: CASSSTSGGAFETQYF
abundance: NA
v_gene: TRBV9
j_gene: TRBJ2-5
d_gene: TRBD2

CDR3nt: TGTGCCAGCAGCACCTCCAACAGGGGGCTAAATGAAAAACTGTTTTTT
CDR3aa: CASSTSNRGLNEKLFF
abundance: NA
v_gene: TRBV7-2
j_gene: TRBJ1-4
d_gene: TRBD1

CDR3nt: TGTGCCAGCTCACAGGGACTAAACACCGGGGAGCTGTTTTTT
CDR3aa: CASSQGLNTGELFF
abundance: NA
v_gene: TRBV18
j_gene: TRBJ2-2
d_gene: TRBD2

CDR3nt: TGTGCCAGCAGCCGGGACTCCAGTCCCTCCTACGAGCAGTACTTC
CDR3aa: CASSRDSSPSYEQYF
abundance: few
v_gene: TRBV5-4
j_gene: TRBJ2-7
d_gene: NA

CDR3nt: TGTGCCAGCAGTGTTACGGGACACAATGAAAAACTGTTTTTT
CDR3aa: CASSVTGHNEKLFF
abundance: NA
v_gene: TRBV25-1
j_gene: TRBJ1-4
d_gene: NA

CDR3nt: TGCGCCAGCAGCGGGTCAGGGGGCGCGCAAGGGGCCAACGTCCTGACTTTC
CDR3aa: CASSGSGGAQGANVLTF
abundance: NA
v_gene: TRBV5-1
j_gene: TRBJ2-6
d_gene: TRBD1

CDR3nt: TGTGCCAGCAGCCAAGATACTGGACTAGCGGGGGAAGATACGCAGTATTTT
CDR3aa: CASSQDTGLAGEDTQYF
abundance: NA
v_gene: TRBV3-1/TRBV3-2
j_gene: TRBJ2-3
d_gene: TRBD2